The rows below give T cell receptor beta chains drawn from one sample of a study of T-cell memory formation after mild COVID-19. Each CDR3 protein is one row after TCRdb ran MiXCR on the 5' RACE reads. Seen here are hundreds of thousands of distinct CDR3 sequences, just under 20% observed once, and the top ten hold 21%. Specimen: PBMCs or a T cell subset sorted from them (not recorded which). The receptors stem from a young man who had mild COVID-19 (a few samples of this study predate the infection). Cell type and time point are not known. CDR3s include the opening cysteine and the closing phenylalanine or tryptophan. The D gene is left open where the match is weak. Clone size is given for some rows only: seen once, a few or many times, or a class if the clone is expanded.

d_call,v_call,clone_size,j_call,cdr3_nt,cdr3_aa
NA,TRBV27,few,TRBJ1-4,TGTGCCAGCAGTTATTCTTCGGCAGGATCTAATGAAAAACTGTTTTTT,CASSYSSAGSNEKLFF
TRBD2,TRBV7-3,few,TRBJ2-1,TGTGCCAGCAGCTTAAATAGCGGGGGTCCCTACAATGAGCAGTTCTTC,CASSLNSGGPYNEQFF
NA,TRBV7-6,few,TRBJ2-7,TGTGCCAGCAGCTTAGACACAGGGACCTACGAGCAGTACTTC,CASSLDTGTYEQYF
TRBD1,TRBV28,NA,TRBJ2-3,TGTGCCAGCAGTGCTAGGGGGCGCACAGATACGCAGTATTTT,CASSARGRTDTQYF
NA,TRBV12-3/TRBV12-4,once,TRBJ1-5,TGTGCCAGCAGTCGCCCCGGGGAGAATCAGCCCCAGCATTTT,CASSRPGENQPQHF
NA,TRBV6-2/TRBV6-3,NA,TRBJ1-5,TGTGCCAGCATTGGGGCCGGGGCAGGCGAACGCAATCAGCCCCAGCATTTT,CASIGAGAGERNQPQHF
TRBD2,TRBV9,few,TRBJ2-3,TGTGCCAGCAGCGTAGCTAAAGAGCGGGGGGAGACAGATACGCAGTATTTT,CASSVAKERGETDTQYF
NA,TRBV27,NA,TRBJ2-5,TGTGCCAGCAGTCCCCTCGGGACAAGACAAGAGACCCAGTACTTC,CASSPLGTRQETQYF
NA,TRBV5-1,NA,TRBJ2-4,TGCGCCAGCAGCTTGGAACTTGTAAACATTCAGTACTTC,CASSLELVNIQYF
TRBD2,TRBV5-1,NA,TRBJ2-1,TGCGCCAGCAGCTTGGTTGTAGCGGGGGCTTTAAGGGAGCAGTTCTTC,CASSLVVAGALREQFF
TRBD2,TRBV5-1,many,TRBJ2-5,TGCGCCAGCAGCATGTCGGGACTAGAGCAAGAGACCCAGTACTTC,CASSMSGLEQETQYF
NA,TRBV7-9,many,TRBJ2-3,TGTGCCAGCAGCCTAGAGTGGGCAGATACGCAGTATTTT,CASSLEWADTQYF
NA,TRBV5-1,NA,TRBJ1-5,TGCGCCAGCAGCTTGGAAGGAAATCAGCCCCAGAATTTT,CASSLEGNQPQNF
TRBD1,TRBV4-2,many,TRBJ2-1,TGTGCCAGCAGCCCCCGGTCAGGGGGCAATGGGTATGAGCAGTTCTTC,CASSPRSGGNGYEQFF
NA,TRBV20-1,NA,TRBJ2-7,TGCAGTGCTAGGGAAGCCGGGGGTGAGACCTACGAGCAGTACTTC,CSAREAGGETYEQYF
TRBD2,TRBV9,NA,TRBJ2-5,TGTGCCAGCAGCGTAAGGTCTGCGGGGGGCCGGGAGACCCAGTACTTC,CASSVRSAGGRETQYF
NA,TRBV20-1,few,TRBJ2-3,TGCAGTGCTAGAGATCCGCGGGCCCGGGATACGCAGTATTTT,CSARDPRARDTQYF
NA,TRBV29-1,NA,TRBJ1-1,TGCAGCGTTGAAGGACAGCCGACCACTGAAGCTTTCTTT,CSVEGQPTTEAFF
NA,TRBV28,NA,TRBJ2-4,TGTGCCAGCAGTTCCCCGACGCAGGTAGCCAAAAACATTCAGTACTTC,CASSSPTQVAKNIQYF
NA,TRBV20-1,NA,TRBJ1-6,TGCAGTGCTGGTGCCAGGTCTAATTCACCCCTCCACTTT,CSAGARSNSPLHF
TRBD2,TRBV6-2/TRBV6-3,NA,TRBJ2-6,TGTGCCAGCAGTACAAAGACTAGCCCTGGGGCCAACGTCCTGACTTTC,CASSTKTSPGANVLTF
NA,TRBV6-2/TRBV6-3,few,TRBJ1-1,TGTGCCAGCAGTTACGGATATATGAACACTGAAGCTTTCTTT,CASSYGYMNTEAFF
NA,TRBV10-3,NA,TRBJ2-1,TGTGCCATCAGTGAGCCGAACAACGGTGAGCAGTTCTTC,CAISEPNNGEQFF
NA,TRBV4-1,few,TRBJ1-2,TGCGCCAGCAGCCAAGGACTGGCTAACTATGGCTACACCTTC,CASSQGLANYGYTF
NA,TRBV5-5,NA,TRBJ1-1,TGTGCCAGCAGCTTGGTTCCGCGCGGCAGGGACACTGAAGCTTTCTTT,CASSLVPRGRDTEAFF
NA,TRBV28,NA,TRBJ1-5,TGTGCCAGCAGCCCCCGCTTTGGGGGTCTCAATCAGCCCCAGCATTTT,CASSPRFGGLNQPQHF
NA,TRBV7-2,few,TRBJ1-1,TGTGCCAGCAGCTTTCCCGTTGGCACTGAAGCTTTCTTT,CASSFPVGTEAFF
NA,TRBV3-1,NA,TRBJ1-5,TGTGCCAGCTCGCTCGGGGCGTCAAATCAGCCCCAGCATTTT,CASSLGASNQPQHF
NA,TRBV20-1,NA,TRBJ1-6,TGCAGTGCTAGAAGGGGGAATTCACCCCTCCACTTT,CSARRGNSPLHF
NA,TRBV6-1,NA,TRBJ1-1,TGTGCCAGCAGTGAACGCCCGGGGGGTACTGAAGCTTTCTTT,CASSERPGGTEAFF
NA,TRBV29-1,once,TRBJ1-1,TGCAGCGTTCAGGACACCCTGAACACTGAAGCTTTCTTT,CSVQDTLNTEAFF
TRBD2,TRBV20-1,NA,TRBJ2-2,TGCAGTGCTAGGCCCGCGGGGGGGCCGACCGGGGAGCTGTTTTTT,CSARPAGGPTGELFF
NA,TRBV4-3,NA,TRBJ2-3,TGCGCCAGCAGCCAAGATCTGAGGGTAACAGATACGCAGTATTTT,CASSQDLRVTDTQYF
TRBD2,TRBV5-1,few,TRBJ2-3,TGCGCCAGCAGCTGGGGAACAGGGCCTAGCGGGGGAGGAAGCACAGATACGCAGTATTTT,CASSWGTGPSGGGSTDTQYF
NA,TRBV7-6,few,TRBJ1-2,TGTGCCAGCAGCCAGCGCGACGACAGTTTGGGAGGCTACACCTTC,CASSQRDDSLGGYTF
NA,TRBV5-1,NA,TRBJ2-3,TGCGCCAGCAGCCACTCCGGGACGCCAATCCCCACAGATACGCAGTATTTT,CASSHSGTPIPTDTQYF
NA,TRBV27,NA,TRBJ1-2,TGTGCCAGCAGTTTGAACGCTAACTATGGCTACACCTTC,CASSLNANYGYTF
NA,TRBV4-3,few,TRBJ2-2,TGCGCCAGCAGCCAAGCTTTCGGGGGCGCCGCGACCGGGGAGCTGTTTTTT,CASSQAFGGAATGELFF
NA,TRBV10-3,NA,TRBJ2-5,TGTGCCACATCAGGACAAGAGTCCCGGGAGACCCAGTACTTC,CATSGQESRETQYF
NA,TRBV2,few,TRBJ1-4,TGTGCTAGCAGGAGGAACGGAGGGGCTGAAAAACTGTTTTTT,CASRRNGGAEKLFF
NA,TRBV6-1,few,TRBJ2-1,TGTGCCAGCAGTGAAAGGGGTGGTGGTTGGCAGTTCTTC,CASSERGGGWQFF
NA,TRBV4-3,few,TRBJ1-2,TGCGCCAGCAGCCAAGATCTGGGCTATGGCTACACCTTC,CASSQDLGYGYTF
TRBD1,TRBV4-2,NA,TRBJ1-2,TGTGCCAGCAGCCAAGGGGACAGGGTAGCAGGGGGCTATGGCTACACCTTC,CASSQGDRVAGGYGYTF
NA,TRBV5-1,many,TRBJ2-5,TGCGCCAGCAGCTCGGACGGGGAGACCCAGTACTTC,CASSSDGETQYF
NA,TRBV7-9,few,TRBJ2-7,TGTGCCAGCAGCTTACGGGGGGCTACAGACGAGCAGTACTTC,CASSLRGATDEQYF
NA,TRBV20-1,few,TRBJ1-1,TGCAGTGCTCTGGCTCGACAGGCGAACACTGAAGCTTTCTTT,CSALARQANTEAFF